The 25 T cell receptor beta chains reported below all come from one sample, sequenced in a study of cytomegalovirus exposure and HLA in healthy donors. PCR employed 60 Vbeta and 13 Jbeta primers. Measured with immunoSEQ multiplex PCR; TCRdb has only the in-frame clones, and not every one. This table has roughly 160,000 clones, around 78% appearing once. The sample was PBMCs. The receptors were gathered from a woman in her fifties or sixties in good health and CMV-seropositive.

This clone has only a few counts. J is TRBJ1-6 and V is TRBV5-1; 10 bases are shared with TRBD1. This CDR3 comprises 14 residues. V was pared by 3 bases and J by 8 bases, with 2 bases of the junction left unmatched. Germline CDR1 reads SGHRS; CDR2 reads YFSETQ. CDR3 sequence: CASSSDRGHSPLHF. The CDR3 nucleotides read TGCGCCAGCAGCTCCGACAGGGGGCATTCACCCCTCCACTTT.

This clone showed up just a few times. The V gene is TRBV7-2, the J gene TRBJ1-2; TRBD1 aligns across 8 bases. The CDR3 is made up of 16 amino acids. The V gene's germline CDR1 is SGHTA and CDR2 FQGNSA. J gave up 0 bases and V 1 base, and 4 bases lay outside the gene matches. The CDR3 bases are TGTGCCAGCAGCTTAGTGACAGGGGTGGCTAACTATGGCTACACCTTC. Translated: CASSLVTGVANYGYTF.

The genes are TRBV7-2 and TRBJ1-2, with a weak D call TRBD1 (5 bases). The germline gives CDR1 SGHTA, CDR2 FQGNSA. Between the trimmed V and J ends, which lost 1 base and 7 bases, there was a span of 22 bases. The CDR3 has 17 amino acids. The CDR3 spells CASSLEGLAREGFGYTF. The CDR3 DNA is TGTGCCAGCAGCTTAGAGGGGTTAGCCAGGGAGGGGTTTGGCTACACCTTC.

The V and J genes are TRBV5-8 and TRBJ1-1; 7 positions match TRBD1. The CDR3 spans 15 residues. Germline CDR1 is SGHTS and CDR2 is YDEGEE. J gave up 0 bases and V 4 bases, and 6 bases lay outside the gene matches. The CDR3 loop reads CASSHHRGMNTEAFF. The CDR3 DNA reads as TGTGCCAGCAGCCACCACAGGGGAATGAACACTGAAGCTTTCTTT. Drawing the rest from reference TRBV5-8 and TRBJ1-1, the complete variable domain is EAGVTQSPTHLIKTRGQQATLRCSPISGHTSVYWYQQALGLGLQFLLWYDEGEERNRGNFPPRFSGRQFPNYSSELNVNALELEDSALYLCASSHHRGMNTEAFFGQGTRLTVV.

V and J are TRBV6-6 and TRBJ2-1; D may be TRBD1 (6 bases). This CDR3 spans 14 amino acids. Germline V CDR1 and CDR2: MNHNY, SVGAGI (reference sequence). V lost 2 bases and J 1 base, leaving 6 bases between the germline ends. CDR3 nucleotides: TGTGCCAGCAGTTACGACAGGTCCTACAATGAGCAGTTCTTC. The encoded protein is CASSYDRSYNEQFF.

V and J are TRBV6-5 and TRBJ2-1; 9 bases map to TRBD2. CDR1 and CDR2 (germline): MNHEY, SVGAGI. This CDR3 comprises 16 residues. Trimming took 4 bases from V and 10 from J; bases not matched to a gene: 14. The chain's CDR3 is CASSSAGGLDGGEQFF. DNA of the CDR3: TGTGCCAGCAGTTCCGCGGGGGGGCTGGACGGGGGGGAGCAGTTCTTC.

This clone was picked up one time. The rearrangement links TRBV18 to TRBJ2-3; 14 bases are shared with TRBD2. Germline V gives CDR1 KGHSH, CDR2 LQKENI. V lost 3 bases to trimming and J lost 1 base; unmatched junction nucleotides: 0. CDR3 size: 16 residues. CDR3 residues: CASSPGLAGGTDTQYF. For the CDR3, the DNA is TGTGCCAGCTCACCGGGACTAGCGGGAGGCACAGATACGCAGTATTTT. Filled out from reference TRBV18 and TRBJ2-3, the complete variable domain reads NAGVMQNPRHLVRRRGQEARLRCSPMKGHSHVYWYRQLPEEGLKFMVYLQKENIIDESGMPKERFSAEFPKEGPSILRIQQVVRGDSAAYFCASSPGLAGGTDTQYFGPGTRLTVL.

The V call is TRBV28, the J call TRBJ2-3, with 7 bases identical to TRBD2. Per the germline V gene, CDR1 is MDHEN and CDR2 is SYDVKM. The CDR3 contains 14 residues. Trimming removed 5 bases from V and 2 bases from J; junction bases left unmatched: 4. The CDR3, as DNA: TGTGCCAGCAGTCGGACTAGAGCCACAGATACGCAGTATTTT. As protein: CASSRTRATDTQYF.

The chain combines TRBV27 with TRBJ2-5; TRBD1 agrees at 10 bases. This CDR3 is 17 amino acids long. The germline V gene has CDR1 MNHEY and CDR2 SMNVEV (reference sequence). J lost 2 bases, V lost 2 bases, and 8 bases had no gene match. For the CDR3, the DNA is TGTGCCAGCAGTTTAGCCCCTCTGGGACAGGGGCAAGAGACCCAGTACTTC. Its translation is CASSLAPLGQGQETQYF.

The chain has TRBV19 and TRBJ2-1, with 8 bases aligning to TRBD2. Trimming took 7 bases from V and 3 from J; bases not matched to a gene: 5. This CDR3 has 14 residues. CDR1 LNHDA and CDR2 SQIVND come from the germline V gene (reference sequence). The chain's CDR3 is CASTFGGGYNEQFF. For the CDR3, the DNA is TGTGCCAGTACCTTCGGGGGGGGCTACAATGAGCAGTTCTTC. The full variable domain, rest sourced from reference TRBV19 and TRBJ2-1, is DGGITQSPKYLFRKEGQNVTLSCEQNLNHDAMYWYRQDPGQGLRLIYYSQIVNDFQKGDIAEGYSVSREKKESFPLTVTSAQKNPTAFYLCASTFGGGYNEQFFGPGTRLTVL.

V is TRBV7-8 and J is TRBJ1-2, with 8 bases identical to TRBD1. The CDR3 sequence is 15 residues long. V lost 1 base, J lost 5 bases, and 6 bases stayed unmatched. Germline loops: CDR1 SGHVS, CDR2 FQNEAQ. The CDR3: CASSLGAGGGYGYTF. The CDR3 nucleotides are TGTGCCAGCAGCTTAGGCGCAGGGGGCGGATATGGCTACACCTTC.

The sample holds a few counts of this clone. The chain uses TRBV7-6 and TRBJ2-2, with TRBD1 identical over 10 bases. CDR1 and CDR2 from the germline V gene are SGHVS and FNYEAQ. The CDR3 has 14 amino acids. V lost 6 bases to trimming and J lost 4 bases; unmatched junction nucleotides: 2. The CDR3 DNA sequence: TGTGCCAGCAGGCGGGACAGGGGCACCGGGGAGCTGTTTTTT. Protein sequence: CASRRDRGTGELFF.

In this sample, this clone turned up a few times. The chain recombines TRBV5-4 with TRBJ2-1, with D unresolved. CDR1 is SGHNT and CDR2 is YYREEE in the germline V gene (reference sequence). This CDR3 has 12 residues. V gave up 0 bases and J gave up 4 bases, with 2 bases separating them. For the CDR3, the DNA is TGTGCCAGCAGCTTGGCATACAATGAGCAGTTCTTC. It specifies CASSLAYNEQFF.

The V gene is TRBV7-2, the J gene TRBJ1-4, with D maybe TRBD1 (5 bases). Germline V gene lookup returns CDR1 SGHTA and CDR2 FQGNSA. The CDR3 extends over 15 amino acids. Between the trimmed V and J ends, which lost 1 base and 5 bases, there was a span of 11 bases. CDR3 sequence reads: CASSLGPGGNEKLFF. The CDR3 nucleotides are TGTGCCAGCAGCTTAGGGCCCGGGGGAAATGAAAAACTGTTTTTT. The whole variable domain, remainder taken from reference TRBV7-2 and TRBJ1-4, is GAGVSQSPSNKVTEKGKDVELRCDPISGHTALYWYRQSLGQGLEFLIYFQGNSAPDKSGLPSDRFSAERTGGSVSTLTIQRTQQEDSAVYLCASSLGPGGNEKLFFGSGTQLSVL.

This clone has only a few counts. The chain joins TRBV4-3 to TRBJ2-6; D gene uncertain. Deletions cut 1 base from V and 0 bases from J, with 4 bases between. The CDR3 is 15 residues long. From germline, CDR1 is LGHNA and CDR2 YSLEER. The CDR3 nucleotides are TGCGCCAGCAGCCAAGCTTTCTCTGGGGCCAACGTCCTGACTTTC. Residues: CASSQAFSGANVLTF.

V and J are TRBV9 and TRBJ1-1, with D unclear. V lost 6 bases and J 6 bases, leaving 18 bases between the germline ends. Per the germline V gene, CDR1 is SGDLS and CDR2 is YYNGEE. The length of the CDR3 is 14 residues. The CDR3 is CASKLLPEAPEAFF. In DNA, the CDR3 is TGTGCCAGCAAACTACTACCCGAGGCTCCTGAAGCTTTCTTT.

V is TRBV5-8 and J is TRBJ2-5, with D uncertain. Germline loops: CDR1 SGHTS, CDR2 YDEGEE. V lost 0 bases and J lost 7, with 13 bases in between. The CDR3 is 14 residues long. The CDR3 here is CASSLGGLQRTQYF. The CDR3 DNA is TGTGCCAGCAGCTTGGGAGGCTTACAAAGGACCCAGTACTTC.

V usage is TRBV7-2 and J usage is TRBJ2-1; 14 positions agree with TRBD2. The germline CDR1 and CDR2 sequences are SGHTA and FQGNSA. Unmatched junction bases numbered 7, after V lost 4 bases and J lost 2 bases. The CDR3 is 18 residues long. The CDR3 DNA follows: TGTGCCAGCAGCTCCCGGACTAGCGGGAGGTCGGCCTACAATGAGCAGTTCTTC. Translating gives CASSSRTSGRSAYNEQFF.

The chain has TRBV9 and TRBJ1-6; 7 nucleotides agree with TRBD1. The germline CDR1 and CDR2 sequences are SGDLS and YYNGEE. V dropped 3 bases and J dropped 6; count of bases not matched to a gene: 9. This CDR3 region has 16 residues. The DNA of the CDR3 is TGTGCCAGCAGCGATAAGGGGGCGCGCCCTAATTCACCCCTCCACTTT. Protein product: CASSDKGARPNSPLHF.

The chain links TRBV6-5 to TRBJ1-2; the D is unclear. The CDR3 contains 15 residues. V was pared by 2 bases and J by 2 bases, with 12 bases between. Per germline, CDR1 MNHEY and CDR2 SVGAGI. As DNA, the CDR3 is TGTGCCAGCAGTTACGGTGGCAGCGGGAACTATGGCTACACCTTC. The encoded protein is CASSYGGSGNYGYTF.

This chain joins TRBV30 and TRBJ1-5; a possible D gene is TRBD1 (5 bases). Per germline, CDR1 GTSNPN and CDR2 SVGIG (reference sequence). V was pared by 3 bases and J by 3 bases, with 9 bases between. This CDR3 has 13 amino acids. The CDR3 loop reads CAWRTRDNQPQHF. Written as DNA, the CDR3 is TGTGCCTGGAGGACCAGGGACAATCAGCCCCAGCATTTT.

The rearrangement links TRBV18 to TRBJ2-2; D might be TRBD2 (5 bases). The CDR3 consists of 16 residues. V was pared by 0 bases and J by 4 bases, with 12 bases between. Germline lookup yields CDR1 KGHSH and CDR2 LQKENI. The CDR3, as DNA: TGTGCCAGCTCACCACCGCGGCCCGAGGGCACCGGGGAGCTGTTTTTT. Translating it yields CASSPPRPEGTGELFF.

Comments on this clone: The junction departs from the called germline gene at one end, perhaps through a read error. This chain joins TRBV28 and TRBJ2-6; D is unclear. The CDR3 loop spans 12 amino acids. CDR1 and CDR2 from the germline V gene are MDHEN and SYDVKM. The CDR3 here is CASTSEANGLTF. The CDR3 DNA reads as TGTGCCAGCACCTCTGAGGCCAACGGCCTGACTTTC. Variable domain in full (rest from reference TRBV28 and TRBJ2-6): DVKVTQSSRYLVKRTGEKVFLECVQDMDHENMFWYRQDPGLGLRLIYFSYDVKMKEKGDIPEGYSVSREKKERFSLILESASTNQTSMYLCASTSEANGLTFGAGSRLTVL.

This clone was seen just once. This chain uses TRBV2 with TRBJ2-3, with D unresolved. V was trimmed by 3 bases and J by 1 base, leaving 11 bases between them. The CDR3 covers 15 residues. The germline gives CDR1 SNHLY, CDR2 FYNNEI. The CDR3, as DNA: TGTGCCAGCAGTGAGAGGAACATGGGCACAGATACGCAGTATTTT. Translated: CASSERNMGTDTQYF.

This clone occurred a few times. The chain carries TRBV2 and TRBJ1-2; D remains ambiguous. CDR1 is SNHLY, CDR2 FYNNEI, per germline. This CDR3 contains 13 residues. Trimming pared 1 base from V and 4 bases from J, leaving 7 bases between. The CDR3 region is CASSEGAVYGYTF. The CDR3 nucleotides are TGTGCCAGCAGTGAAGGGGCAGTCTATGGCTACACCTTC.